A single sample gave rise to the 20 T cell receptor beta chains below, sequenced in a study of control samples from healthy donors and cancer patients. Only in-frame clones appear in the TCRdb table, and some are missing; sequencing was by immunoSEQ multiplex PCR. There are approximately 150,000 clones in the sample; about 90% occur only once, and approximately 3.2% lies in the top ten. The sample comprised blood. The receptors stem from a man aged 25-45 years in good health.

The CDR3 sequence is CASSPSGTGAAIYGYTF. CDR3 DNA sequence: TGTGCCAGCTCACCATCGGGGACAGGGGCCGCTATCTATGGCTACACCTTC. This rearrangement joins TRBV18 to TRBJ1-2; 10 nucleotides match TRBD1. The germline V gene has CDR1 KGHSH and CDR2 LQKENI. Unmatched junction bases numbered 10, after V lost 2 bases and J lost 4 bases. This CDR3 has 17 amino acids.

V is TRBV6-5 and J is TRBJ2-7, with D maybe TRBD2 (6 bases). The germline V gene has CDR1 MNHEY and CDR2 SVGAGI. The CDR3 sequence is 14 residues long. V was clipped by 5 bases and J by 2 bases, with 13 bases between them. CDR3 sequence (DNA): TGTGCCAGCAGTACCGTTCGGGAGACCTACGAGCAGTACTTC. Translation: CASSTVRETYEQYF.

This CDR3 reads CASSLTPYGYTF. In DNA form, the CDR3 reads TGTGCCAGCAGTTTAACACCGTATGGCTACACCTTC. The V gene is TRBV2, the J gene TRBJ1-2; no clear D. The germline V gene encodes CDR1 SNHLY and CDR2 FYNNEI. Trimming stripped 5 bases from V and 5 bases from J, with 9 bases between. This CDR3 spans 12 amino acids.

The chain employs TRBV19 and TRBJ2-2; 9 bases match TRBD1. The trim removed 9 bases at V and 4 bases at J, leaving 12 bases unmatched. Germline lookup yields CDR1 LNHDA and CDR2 SQIVND (reference sequence). The CDR3 spans 16 residues. The CDR3 spells CASRISDRGITGELFF. The CDR3 DNA sequence: TGTGCCAGCCGAATATCGGACAGGGGAATCACCGGGGAGCTGTTTTTT.

This clone was recorded a few times. The J gene is TRBJ2-2, the V gene TRBV30; D remains ambiguous. V lost 2 bases to trimming and J lost 7 bases, with 11 bases between them. The CDR3 has 13 residues. Germline V gene lookup returns CDR1 GTSNPN and CDR2 SVGIG (reference sequence). The CDR3 sequence is CAWSTPWGGELFF. The CDR3 region has the DNA TGTGCCTGGAGTACACCTTGGGGCGGGGAGCTGTTTTTT.

This rearrangement joins TRBV10-3 to TRBJ2-7; D gene unclear. The CDR3 is 14 amino acids. Germline CDR1 ENHRY, CDR2 SYGVKD. V lost 10 bases, J lost 4 bases, and 20 bases lay in between. CDR3 nucleotide sequence: TGTGCCAGCATGCCGGGCCCTAGGGCGTACGAGCAGTACTTC. As protein: CASMPGPRAYEQYF.

This clone was picked up one time. The chain carries TRBV19 and TRBJ2-7, with a possible D match to TRBD1 (5 bases). The V and J ends lost 10 bases and 0 bases respectively, with 16 bases between them. This CDR3 is 14 amino acids long. The germline gives CDR1 LNHDA, CDR2 SQIVND (reference sequence). CDR3 in DNA: TGTGCCACCGCCCAGGGTCCCAGCTCCTACGAGCAGTACTTC. Protein sequence: CATAQGPSSYEQYF.

The chain couples TRBV6-5 to TRBJ1-6, with TRBD1 as a possible D gene (5 bases). The CDR3 length is 13 residues. In germline, CDR1 is MNHEY, CDR2 SVGAGI. V lost 7 bases and J 10 bases, leaving 14 bases between the germline ends. The CDR3 reads CASNAVGGSPLHF. CDR3 nucleotide sequence: TGTGCCAGCAACGCCGTTGGGGGGTCACCCCTCCACTTT.

This chain joins TRBV5-1 and TRBJ2-7; 8 nucleotides agree with TRBD1. The germline V gene encodes CDR1 SGHRS and CDR2 YFSETQ. Trimming removed 4 bases from V and 3 bases from J; junction bases left unmatched: 3. The CDR3 is made up of 13 amino acids. CDR3 in DNA: TGCGCCAGCAGCGACAGGGGAGTCTACGAGCAGTACTTC. Its protein is CASSDRGVYEQYF.

This clone was observed a single time. V and J are TRBV5-5 and TRBJ2-1, with D perhaps TRBD2 (6 bases). The CDR3 totals 13 residues. Trimming left V 0 bases short and J 8 bases short, with 9 bases between. From germline, CDR1 is SGHKS and CDR2 YYEKEE (reference sequence). For the CDR3, the DNA is TGTGCCAGCAGCTTGGCCTGGGGGGATGAGCAGTTCTTC. Amino acid sequence: CASSLAWGDEQFF.

V and J are TRBV14 and TRBJ1-3; D ambiguous. The CDR3 length is 14 residues. The V end lost 0 bases, the J end lost 0 bases, and 3 bases lay between the germline ends. Germline CDR1 and CDR2: SGHDN and FVKESK. The CDR3 DNA sequence: TGTGCCAGCAGCCAAGACAACTCTGGAAACACCATATATTTT. Its translation is CASSQDNSGNTIYF. Full variable domain (rest looked up from reference TRBV14 and TRBJ1-3): EAGVTQFPSHSVIEKGQTVTLRCDPISGHDNLYWYRRVMGKEIKFLLHFVKESKQDESGMPNNRFLAERTGGTYSTLKVQPAELEDSGVYFCASSQDNSGNTIYFGEGSWLTVV.

This chain links TRBV27 with TRBJ1-2; TRBD1 matches at 7 bases. With 2 bases clipped from V and 4 bases from J, the junction kept 7 bases outside the gene matches. The germline CDR1 and CDR2 sequences are MNHEY and SMNVEV (reference sequence). The CDR3 has 15 amino acids. The CDR3, as DNA: TGTGCCAGCAGTTTACGGAGGACAGGTATCTATGGCTACACCTTC. It is translated as CASSLRRTGIYGYTF.

The chain employs TRBV28 and TRBJ1-3; the D gene is possibly TRBD1 (5 bases). The CDR3 loop spans 17 amino acids. Per the germline V gene, CDR1 is MDHEN and CDR2 is SYDVKM. Trimming removed 4 bases at V and 0 bases at J, with 16 bases between. CDR3 protein: CASSSSAFGGSGNTIYF. DNA of the CDR3: TGTGCCAGCAGTTCGTCCGCATTCGGGGGCTCTGGAAACACCATATATTTT.

V usage is TRBV2 and J usage is TRBJ1-2; D is undetermined. The ends were cut back, 1 base at V and 3 bases at J, with 9 bases in the middle. The CDR3 has 14 residues. Germline V lookup: CDR1 SNHLY, CDR2 FYNNEI. CDR3 sequence (DNA): TGTGCCAGCAGTGAAGAAGCCACCGACTATGGCTACACCTTC. Amino acid sequence: CASSEEATDYGYTF.

The chain couples TRBV10-3 to TRBJ2-7; 9 nucleotides align to TRBD2. This CDR3 contains 14 residues. Germline CDR1 reads ENHRY; CDR2 reads SYGVKD. Losses at the gene ends were 5 bases for V and 7 bases for J; bases not matched to a gene: 9. The CDR3 nucleotides are TGTGCCATCAGTTATAGCGGGGGCGTCCGAGAGCAGTACTTC. Its protein product is CAISYSGGVREQYF.

V and J are TRBV7-3 and TRBJ2-3; the match to TRBD2 covers 8 bases. J gave up 2 bases and V 2 bases, and 9 bases lay outside the gene matches. The CDR3 contains 17 residues. CDR1 SGHTA and CDR2 FQGTGA come from the germline V gene. This CDR3 is CASSLPTSGSSTDTQYF. The CDR3 DNA is TGTGCCAGCAGCTTACCCACTAGCGGATCTTCCACAGATACGCAGTATTTT.

The chain combines TRBV5-6 with TRBJ1-1, with 9 bases aligning to TRBD1. The germline V gene has CDR1 SGHDT and CDR2 YYEEEE. V was clipped by 0 bases and J by 6 bases; unmatched bases: 6. This CDR3 is built from 15 residues. CDR3 nucleotides: TGTGCCAGCAGCTTGGTTGGGGACAGGGTCTCTGAAGCTTTCTTT. Translated: CASSLVGDRVSEAFF. Complete variable domain (other parts from reference TRBV5-6 and TRBJ1-1): DAGVTQSPTHLIKTRGQQVTLRCSPKSGHDTVSWYQQALGQGPQFIFQYYEEEERQRGNFPDRFSGHQFPNYSSELNVNALLLGDSALYLCASSLVGDRVSEAFFGQGTRLTVV.

This sequence joins TRBV5-1 and TRBJ1-6; 7 positions match TRBD1. The CDR3 is 16 amino acids. CDR1 and CDR2 from the germline V gene are SGHRS and YFSETQ. The trim removed 4 bases at V and 2 bases at J, leaving 6 bases unmatched. For the CDR3, the DNA is TGCGCCAGCAGCGAATCGACAGGGCCCTATAATTCACCCCTCCACTTT. This codes for CASSESTGPYNSPLHF.

This chain connects TRBV6-2 or TRBV6-3 to TRBJ2-1; 11 bases are a match to TRBD2. The CDR3 has 16 amino acids. Trimming at V came to 2 bases and at J to 4 bases, leaving 4 bases not matched to a gene. Per the germline V gene, CDR1 is MNHEY and CDR2 is SVGEGT. CDR3 DNA: TGTGCCAGCAGTTACAGTTTAGCGGGGGGGTACAATGAGCAGTTCTTC. It yields the protein CASSYSLAGGYNEQFF.

This chain links TRBV7-9 with TRBJ1-2; D is unclear. The CDR3 is 14 residues long. V lost 0 bases and J lost 0, with 5 bases in between. The germline gives CDR1 SEHNR, CDR2 FQNEAQ (reference sequence). The CDR3 coding sequence is TGTGCCAGCAGCTTAGCGTTCTCTAACTATGGCTACACCTTC. Translation: CASSLAFSNYGYTF.